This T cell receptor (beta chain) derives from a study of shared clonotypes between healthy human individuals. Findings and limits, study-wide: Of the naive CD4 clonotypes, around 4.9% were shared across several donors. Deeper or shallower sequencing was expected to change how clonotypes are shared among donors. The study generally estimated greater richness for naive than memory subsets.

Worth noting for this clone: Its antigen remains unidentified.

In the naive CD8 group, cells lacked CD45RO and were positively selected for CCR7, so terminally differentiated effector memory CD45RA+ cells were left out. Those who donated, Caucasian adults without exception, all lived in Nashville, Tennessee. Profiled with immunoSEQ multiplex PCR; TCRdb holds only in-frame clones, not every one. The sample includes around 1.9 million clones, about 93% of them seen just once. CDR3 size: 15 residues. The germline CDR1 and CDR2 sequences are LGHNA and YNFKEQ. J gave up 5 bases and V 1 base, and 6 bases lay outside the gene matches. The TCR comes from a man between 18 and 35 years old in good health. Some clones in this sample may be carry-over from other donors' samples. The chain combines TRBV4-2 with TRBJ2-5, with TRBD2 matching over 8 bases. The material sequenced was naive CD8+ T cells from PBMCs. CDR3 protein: CASSQGREGGETQYF. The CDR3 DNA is TGTGCCAGCAGCCAAGGACGGGAGGGAGGGGAGACCCAGTACTTC.